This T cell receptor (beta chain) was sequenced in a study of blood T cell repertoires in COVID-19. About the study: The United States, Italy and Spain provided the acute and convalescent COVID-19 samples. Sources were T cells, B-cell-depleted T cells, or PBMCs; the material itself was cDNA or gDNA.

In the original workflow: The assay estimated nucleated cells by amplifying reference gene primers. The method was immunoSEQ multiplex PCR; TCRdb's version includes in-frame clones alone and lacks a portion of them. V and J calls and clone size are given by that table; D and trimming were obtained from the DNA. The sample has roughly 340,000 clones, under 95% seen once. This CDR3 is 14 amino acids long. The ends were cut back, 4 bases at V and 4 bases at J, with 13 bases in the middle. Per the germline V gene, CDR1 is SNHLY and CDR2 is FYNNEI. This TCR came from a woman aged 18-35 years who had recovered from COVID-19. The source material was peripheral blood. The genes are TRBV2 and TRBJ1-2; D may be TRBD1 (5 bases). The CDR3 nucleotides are TGTGCCAGCAGTGCACAACAGGTTGGCTATGGCTACACCTTC. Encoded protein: CASSAQQVGYGYTF.